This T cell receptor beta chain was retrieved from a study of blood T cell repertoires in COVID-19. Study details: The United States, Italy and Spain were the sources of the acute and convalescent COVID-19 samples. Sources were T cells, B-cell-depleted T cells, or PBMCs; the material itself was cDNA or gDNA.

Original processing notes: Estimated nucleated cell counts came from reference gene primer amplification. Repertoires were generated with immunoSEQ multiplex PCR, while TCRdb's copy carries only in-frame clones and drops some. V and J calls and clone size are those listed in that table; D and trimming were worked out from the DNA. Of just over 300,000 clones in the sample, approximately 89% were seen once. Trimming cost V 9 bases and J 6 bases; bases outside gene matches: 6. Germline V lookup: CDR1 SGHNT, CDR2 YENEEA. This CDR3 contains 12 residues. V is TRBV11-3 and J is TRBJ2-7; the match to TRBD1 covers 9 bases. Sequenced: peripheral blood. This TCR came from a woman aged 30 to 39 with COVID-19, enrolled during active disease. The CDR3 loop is CASGTGIVEQYF. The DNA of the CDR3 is TGTGCCAGTGGGACAGGGATTGTCGAGCAGTACTTC.